This T cell receptor (beta chain) was found in a study of blood T cell repertoires in COVID-19. Study as a whole: COVID-19 samples from acute and convalescent phases originated in the United States, Italy and Spain. PBMCs, B-cell-depleted T cells, or T cells were the source of the cDNA or gDNA that made up the material.

Trimming removed 0 bases from V and 4 bases from J, with 9 bases in between. Germline V gives CDR1 MNHEY, CDR2 SVGAGI. The CDR3 has 14 residues. Per the authors' pipeline: Reference gene primer amplification gave nucleated cell count estimates. The table came from immunoSEQ multiplex PCR; TCRdb's copy has only in-frame clones and leaves some out. The D gene and trimming were derived from the DNA, and the V and J assignments and clone size from that table. The sample has 95,000 to 150,000 clones, roughly 85% seen once. Input material: peripheral blood. The chain has TRBV6-5 and TRBJ1-1; no clear D gene. The receptor was derived from a human donor in a cohort sampled during active COVID-19. CDR3 nucleotides: TGTGCCAGCAGTTACTCAGGCACGGGCACTGAAGCTTTCTTT. Residues: CASSYSGTGTEAFF.